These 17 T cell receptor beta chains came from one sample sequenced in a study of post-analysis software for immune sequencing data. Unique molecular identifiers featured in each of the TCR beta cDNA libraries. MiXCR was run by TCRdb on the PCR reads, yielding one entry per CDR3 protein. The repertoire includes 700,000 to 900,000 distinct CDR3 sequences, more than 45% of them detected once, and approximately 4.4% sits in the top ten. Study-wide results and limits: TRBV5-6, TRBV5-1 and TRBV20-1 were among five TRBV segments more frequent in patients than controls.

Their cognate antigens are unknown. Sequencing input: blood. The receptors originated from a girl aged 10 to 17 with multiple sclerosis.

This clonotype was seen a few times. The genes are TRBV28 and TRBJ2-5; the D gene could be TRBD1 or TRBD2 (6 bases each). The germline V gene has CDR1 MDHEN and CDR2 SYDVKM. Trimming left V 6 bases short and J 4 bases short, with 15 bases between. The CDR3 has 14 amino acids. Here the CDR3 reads CASSLGGGLETQYF. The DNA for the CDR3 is TGTGCCAGCAGCTTAGGAGGGGGTCTAGAGACCCAGTACTTC.

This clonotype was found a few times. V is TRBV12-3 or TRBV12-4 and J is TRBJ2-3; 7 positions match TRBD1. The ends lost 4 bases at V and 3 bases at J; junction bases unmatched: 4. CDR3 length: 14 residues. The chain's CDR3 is CASSSDRVTDTQYF. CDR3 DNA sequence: TGTGCCAGCAGTTCCGACAGGGTGACAGATACGCAGTATTTT.

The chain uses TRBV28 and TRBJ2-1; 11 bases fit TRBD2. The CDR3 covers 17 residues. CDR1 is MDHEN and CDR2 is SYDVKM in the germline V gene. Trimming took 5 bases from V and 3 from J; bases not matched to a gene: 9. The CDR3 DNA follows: TGTGCCAGCAGTCTCCTCGGGACTAGCGGTCTCTACAATGAGCAGTTCTTC. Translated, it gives CASSLLGTSGLYNEQFF.

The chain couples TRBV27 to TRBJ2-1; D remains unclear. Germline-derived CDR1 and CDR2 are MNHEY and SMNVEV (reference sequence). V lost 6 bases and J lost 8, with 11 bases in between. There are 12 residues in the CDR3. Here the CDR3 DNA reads TGTGCCAGCAGGACTGGACCCCATGAGCAGTTCTTC. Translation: CASRTGPHEQFF.

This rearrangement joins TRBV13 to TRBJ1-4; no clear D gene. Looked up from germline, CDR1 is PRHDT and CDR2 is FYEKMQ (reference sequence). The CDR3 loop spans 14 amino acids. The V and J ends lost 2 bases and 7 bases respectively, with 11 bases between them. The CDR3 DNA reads TGTGCCAGCAGCTTAAGCCAGTTTGGTGAAAAACTGTTTTTT. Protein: CASSLSQFGEKLFF.

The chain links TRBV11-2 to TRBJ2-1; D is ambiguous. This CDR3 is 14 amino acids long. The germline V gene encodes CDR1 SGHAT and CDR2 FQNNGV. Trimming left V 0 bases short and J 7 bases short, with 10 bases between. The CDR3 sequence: CASSLERVRNEQFF. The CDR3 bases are TGTGCCAGCAGCTTAGAGAGAGTAAGGAATGAGCAGTTCTTC.

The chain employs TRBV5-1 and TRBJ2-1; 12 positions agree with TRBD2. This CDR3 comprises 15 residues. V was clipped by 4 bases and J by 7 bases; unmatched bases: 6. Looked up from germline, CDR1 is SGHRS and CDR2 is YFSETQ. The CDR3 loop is CASSLRTSGKNEQFF. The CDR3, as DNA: TGCGCCAGCAGCCTAAGGACTAGCGGGAAAAATGAGCAGTTCTTC.

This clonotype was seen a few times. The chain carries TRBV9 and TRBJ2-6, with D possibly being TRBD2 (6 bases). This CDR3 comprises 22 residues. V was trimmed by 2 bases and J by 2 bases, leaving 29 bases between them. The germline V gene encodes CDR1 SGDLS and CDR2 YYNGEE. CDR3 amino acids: CASSVGGPVGHQTSTGANVLTF. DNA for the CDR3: TGTGCCAGCAGCGTGGGGGGACCCGTAGGACACCAAACAAGCACTGGGGCCAACGTCCTGACTTTC.

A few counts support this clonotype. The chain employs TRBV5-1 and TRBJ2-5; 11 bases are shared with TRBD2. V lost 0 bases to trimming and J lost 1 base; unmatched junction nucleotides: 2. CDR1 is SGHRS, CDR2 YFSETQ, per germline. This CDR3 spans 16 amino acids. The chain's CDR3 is CASSLEGTSGQETQYF. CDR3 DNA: TGCGCCAGCAGCTTGGAAGGGACTAGCGGCCAAGAGACCCAGTACTTC.

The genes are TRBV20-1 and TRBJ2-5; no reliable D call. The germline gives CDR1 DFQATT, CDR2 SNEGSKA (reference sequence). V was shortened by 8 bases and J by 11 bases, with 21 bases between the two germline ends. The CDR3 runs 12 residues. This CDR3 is CSSFGRYNEQYF. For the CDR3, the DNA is TGCAGTTCCTTCGGGCGATACAATGAGCAGTACTTC.

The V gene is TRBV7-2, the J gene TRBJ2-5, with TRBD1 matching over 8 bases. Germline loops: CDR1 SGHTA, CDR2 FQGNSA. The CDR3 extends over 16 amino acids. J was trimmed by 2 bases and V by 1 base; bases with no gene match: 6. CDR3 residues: CASSLGGQGPQETQYF. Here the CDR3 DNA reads TGTGCCAGCAGCTTAGGAGGACAGGGACCGCAAGAGACCCAGTACTTC.

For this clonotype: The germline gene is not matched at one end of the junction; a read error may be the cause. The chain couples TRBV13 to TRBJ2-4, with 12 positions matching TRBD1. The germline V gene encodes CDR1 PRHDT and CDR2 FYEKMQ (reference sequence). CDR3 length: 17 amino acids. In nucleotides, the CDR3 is TGTGCCGGCAGCCGGCCGGGACAGGGGGCGGCCAAAAACATTCAGTACTTC. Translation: CAGSRPGQGAAKNIQYF.

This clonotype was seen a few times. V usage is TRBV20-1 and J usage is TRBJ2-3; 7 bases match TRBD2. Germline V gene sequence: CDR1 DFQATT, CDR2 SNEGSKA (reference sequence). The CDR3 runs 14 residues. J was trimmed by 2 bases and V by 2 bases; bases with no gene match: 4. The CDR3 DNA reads TGCAGTGCTAGACGGGACTACTACACAGATACGCAGTATTTT. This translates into CSARRDYYTDTQYF.

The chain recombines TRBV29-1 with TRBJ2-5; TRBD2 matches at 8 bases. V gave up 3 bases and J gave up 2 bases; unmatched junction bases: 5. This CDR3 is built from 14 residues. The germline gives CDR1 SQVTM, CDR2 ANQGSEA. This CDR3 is CSVEAPGGQETQYF. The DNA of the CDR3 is TGCAGCGTTGAGGCACCGGGGGGGCAAGAGACCCAGTACTTC.

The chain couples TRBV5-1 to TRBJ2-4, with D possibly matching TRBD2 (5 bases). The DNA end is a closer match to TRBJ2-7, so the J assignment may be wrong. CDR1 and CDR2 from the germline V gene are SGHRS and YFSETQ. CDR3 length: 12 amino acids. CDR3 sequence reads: CASRGGHDEQYF. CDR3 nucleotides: TGCGCCAGCAGAGGAGGTCATGACGAGCAGTACTTC.

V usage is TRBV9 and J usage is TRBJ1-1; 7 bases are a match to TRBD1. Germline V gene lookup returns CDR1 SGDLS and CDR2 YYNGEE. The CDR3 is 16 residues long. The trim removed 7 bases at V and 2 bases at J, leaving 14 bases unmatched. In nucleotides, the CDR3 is TGTGCCAGCGGCCCCGCAACCCGGGACAGTAACACTGAAGCTTTCTTT. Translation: CASGPATRDSNTEAFF.

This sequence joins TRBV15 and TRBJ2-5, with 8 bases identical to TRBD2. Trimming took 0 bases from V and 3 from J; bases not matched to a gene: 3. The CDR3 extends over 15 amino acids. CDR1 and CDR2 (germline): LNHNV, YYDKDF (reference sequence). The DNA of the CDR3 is TGTGCCACCAGCAGAGATAAAGCGGGAGAAGAGACCCAGTACTTC. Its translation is CATSRDKAGEETQYF.